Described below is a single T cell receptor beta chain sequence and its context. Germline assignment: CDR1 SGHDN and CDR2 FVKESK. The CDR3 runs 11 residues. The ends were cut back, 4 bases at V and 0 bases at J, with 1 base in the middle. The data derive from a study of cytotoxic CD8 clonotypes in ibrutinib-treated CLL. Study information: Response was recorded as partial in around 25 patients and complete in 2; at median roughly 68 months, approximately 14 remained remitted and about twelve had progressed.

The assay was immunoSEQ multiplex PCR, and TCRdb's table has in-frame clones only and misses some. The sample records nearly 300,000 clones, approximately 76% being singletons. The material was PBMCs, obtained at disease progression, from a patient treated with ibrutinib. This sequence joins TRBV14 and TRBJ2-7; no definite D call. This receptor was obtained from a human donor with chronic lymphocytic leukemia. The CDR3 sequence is CASSLSYEQYF. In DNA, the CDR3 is TGTGCCAGCAGCCTCTCCTACGAGCAGTACTTC.